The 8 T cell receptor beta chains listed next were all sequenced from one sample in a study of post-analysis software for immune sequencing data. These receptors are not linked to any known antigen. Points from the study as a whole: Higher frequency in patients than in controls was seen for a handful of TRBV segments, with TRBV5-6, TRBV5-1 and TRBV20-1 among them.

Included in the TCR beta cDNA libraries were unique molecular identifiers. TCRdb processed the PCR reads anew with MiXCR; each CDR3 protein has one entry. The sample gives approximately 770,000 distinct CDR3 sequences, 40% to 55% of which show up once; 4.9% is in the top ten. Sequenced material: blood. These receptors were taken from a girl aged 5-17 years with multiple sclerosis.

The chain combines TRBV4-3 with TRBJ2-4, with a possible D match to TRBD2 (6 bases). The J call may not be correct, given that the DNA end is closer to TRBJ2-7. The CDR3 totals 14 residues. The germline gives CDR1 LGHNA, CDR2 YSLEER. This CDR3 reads CASSQDLGLYEQYF. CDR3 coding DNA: TGCGCCAGCAGCCAAGATCTGGGACTCTACGAGCAGTACTTC.

The CDR3 spells CSVERASTRSTDTQYF. CDR3 in DNA: TGCAGCGTTGAAAGGGCTAGCACCCGTTCCACAGATACGCAGTATTTT. The rearrangement uses TRBV29-1 and TRBJ2-3, with D perhaps TRBD2 (5 bases). Trimming pared 2 bases from V and 2 bases from J, leaving 17 bases between. CDR3 length: 16 amino acids. CDR1 and CDR2 from the germline V gene are SQVTM and ANQGSEA.

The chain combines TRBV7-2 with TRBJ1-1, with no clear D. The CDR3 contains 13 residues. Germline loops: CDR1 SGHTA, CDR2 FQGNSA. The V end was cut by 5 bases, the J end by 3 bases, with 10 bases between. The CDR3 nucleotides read TGTGCCAGCAGCGCCTACCGGGACACTGAAGCTTTCTTT. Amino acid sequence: CASSAYRDTEAFF. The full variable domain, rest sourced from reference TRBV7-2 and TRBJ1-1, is GAGVSQSPSNKVTEKGKDVELRCDPISGHTALYWYRQSLGQGLEFLIYFQGNSAPDKSGLPSDRFSAERTGGSVSTLTIQRTQQEDSAVYLCASSAYRDTEAFFGQGTRLTVV.

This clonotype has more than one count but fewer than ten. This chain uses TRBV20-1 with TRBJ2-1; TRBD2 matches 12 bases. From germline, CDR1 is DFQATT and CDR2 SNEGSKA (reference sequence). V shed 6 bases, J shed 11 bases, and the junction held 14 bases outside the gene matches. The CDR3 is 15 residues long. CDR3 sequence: CSARTPTSGSWQQFF. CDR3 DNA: TGCAGTGCGAGAACCCCGACTAGCGGGAGTTGGCAGCAGTTCTTC.

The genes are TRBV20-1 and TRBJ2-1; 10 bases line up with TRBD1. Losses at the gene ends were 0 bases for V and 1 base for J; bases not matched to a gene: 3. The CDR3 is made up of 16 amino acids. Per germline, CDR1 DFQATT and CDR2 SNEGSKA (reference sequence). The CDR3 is CSARDPGQGSYNEQFF. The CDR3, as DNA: TGCAGTGCTAGAGATCCGGGACAGGGGTCCTACAATGAGCAGTTCTTC.

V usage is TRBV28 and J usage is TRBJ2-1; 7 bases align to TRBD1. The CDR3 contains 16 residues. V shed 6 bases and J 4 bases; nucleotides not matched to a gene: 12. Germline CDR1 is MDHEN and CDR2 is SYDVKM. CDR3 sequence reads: CASRIRDSLFYNEQFF. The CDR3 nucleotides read TGTGCCAGCAGGATCCGGGACAGCCTTTTTTACAATGAGCAGTTCTTC.

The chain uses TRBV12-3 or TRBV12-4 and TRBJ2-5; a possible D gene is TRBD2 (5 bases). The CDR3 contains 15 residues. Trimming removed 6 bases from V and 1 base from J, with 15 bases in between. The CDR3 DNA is TGTGCCAGCAGCCCCGATCGGGGATTCCAAGAGACCCAGTACTTC. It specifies CASSPDRGFQETQYF.

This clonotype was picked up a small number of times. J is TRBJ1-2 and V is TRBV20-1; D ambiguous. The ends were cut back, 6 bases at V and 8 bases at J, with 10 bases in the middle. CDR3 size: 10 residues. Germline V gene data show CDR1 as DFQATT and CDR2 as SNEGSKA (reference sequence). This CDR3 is CSALGLGYTF. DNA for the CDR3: TGCAGTGCCCTTGGGCTGGGCTACACCTTC.